This TCR beta chain stems from a study of cytomegalovirus exposure and HLA in healthy donors. Across the whole study: Per a later analysis, the approximately 620 first-cohort and 120 or so validation repertoires shared one platform. Broader study findings: As was reported, the classifier diagnosed cytomegalovirus status with high specificity and sensitivity. One later analysis, an examination of the 100 to 150 validation repertoires, found that first-cohort TCR clusters tended to co-occur in them.

Separate from the roughly 700-subject first cohort was the roughly 120-subject validation cohort, to which the donors belonged. Germline CDR1 MNHNY, CDR2 SVGAGI (reference sequence). The CDR3 totals 13 residues. V was cut by 0 bases and J by 12 bases, with 11 bases left in between. With respect to this clone: Its matching antigen is unknown.

Sequenced by immunoSEQ multiplex PCR; TCRdb stores in-frame clones only, minus some. The data contain about 150,000 clones, around 90% of them singletons. The sample consisted of PBMCs. This clonotype was sampled from a woman aged 18-29 years in good health and CMV-seropositive. The rearrangement joins TRBV6-6 to TRBJ1-4, with D hard to call. The CDR3 coding sequence is TGTGCCAGCAGTTACTCGAAAAGGGAGGAACTGTTTTTT. Translated, it gives CASSYSKREELFF.